Listed below are T cell receptor beta chains from one sample, sequenced in a study of response to subunit inactivated influenza vaccine. One entry per CDR3 protein results from TCRdb running MiXCR on the RT-PCR reads. The sample has some 570,000 distinct CDR3 sequences, around 11% seen once. These data also featured in a second study, about T cells expressing NK-cell markers.

The specimen was PBMCs from blood, collected on the day of vaccination. These receptors all come from a man aged 45-60 years who received an inactivated influenza vaccine. The CDR3 runs from the conserved cysteine through the conserved F or W. Each record gives: CDR3 protein, CDR3 DNA, clone size, J gene, V gene, D gene. The D gene is left open where the match is weak. Rows give clone size only sometimes, using once, few, many, or a class for an expanded clone.

CASSLGWTGPNIQYF TGTGCCAGCAGTTTAGGCTGGACAGGCCCAAACATTCAGTACTTC . TRBJ2-4 TRBV12-3/TRBV12-4 TRBD1
CASSEGAKDTQYF TGCGCCAGCAGCGAGGGGGCGAAAGATACGCAGTATTTT . TRBJ2-3 TRBV5-1 TRBD1
CASSRGARRAGETQYF TGTGCCAGCAGTCGAGGGGCTCGGAGGGCCGGGGAGACCCAGTACTTC few TRBJ2-5 TRBV11-2 .
CASSFTPTDRGGYTF TGTGCCAGCAGTTTTACGCCGACGGATCGAGGGGGCTACACCTTC . TRBJ1-2 TRBV28 .
CASSPRQASTDTQYF TGTGCCAGCTCACCACGGCAGGCGAGCACAGATACGCAGTATTTT . TRBJ2-3 TRBV18 .
CASSLGGTPYNEQFF TGTGCCAGCAGCTTGGGGGGGACTCCATACAATGAGCAGTTCTTC many TRBJ2-1 TRBV12-3/TRBV12-4 TRBD2
CASSQDLQGGGGYTF TGTGCCAGCAGCCAAGATCTTCAGGGCGGAGGTGGCTACACCTTC . TRBJ1-2 TRBV4-2 .
CASSRQQLAGVADTQYF TGTGCCAGCTCACGCCAACAACTAGCGGGAGTTGCAGATACGCAGTATTTT . TRBJ2-3 TRBV18 TRBD2
CASSLPSLYGYTF TGTGCCAGCAGTTTACCTTCCCTCTATGGCTACACCTTC few TRBJ1-2 TRBV12-3/TRBV12-4 .
CASSLESGRDEKLFF TGCGCCAGCAGCTTGGAATCGGGAAGGGACGAAAAACTGTTTTTT few TRBJ1-4 TRBV5-1 .
CSARDLGGRGDTQYF TGCAGTGCTAGAGATCTCGGCGGGAGGGGTGATACGCAGTATTTT few TRBJ2-3 TRBV20-1 TRBD2
CASSTRTSGGPHPFTDTQYF TGTGCCAGCAGCACCAGGACTAGCGGGGGTCCCCACCCTTTCACAGATACGCAGTATTTT . TRBJ2-3 TRBV7-8 TRBD2
CSVGKGTYNEQFF TGCAGCGTTGGGAAGGGCACCTACAATGAGCAGTTCTTC . TRBJ2-1 TRBV29-1 .
CASSLEGGGSSYEQYF TGCGCCAGCAGCTTGGAAGGTGGGGGGAGCTCCTACGAGCAGTACTTC . TRBJ2-7 TRBV5-1 .
CASSQDFLGNYGYTF TGTGCCAGCAGCCAAGATTTCTTAGGGAACTATGGCTACACCTTC . TRBJ1-2 TRBV14 .
CAWSAGTNQYF TGTGCCTGGAGTGCCGGGACTAATCAGTACTTC many TRBJ2-5 TRBV30 TRBD2
CCARDLRRVVGTDTQYF TGCTGTGCTAGAGATCTTAGGCGGGTAGTCGGCACAGATACGCAGTATTTT . TRBJ2-3 TRBV20-1 .
CASSDELAGLNNEQFF TGTGCCAGCAGCGACGAACTAGCGGGGTTGAACAATGAGCAGTTCTTC . TRBJ2-1 TRBV11-2 TRBD2
CASSEAGIRKETQYF TGTGCCAGCAGTGAGGCGGGAATTAGAAAAGAGACCCAGTACTTC few TRBJ2-5 TRBV2 .
CASSPIGAYEQYF TGTGCCAGCAGCCCTATCGGTGCCTACGAGCAGTACTTC many TRBJ2-7 TRBV7-2 .
CASRFPGQGTSYEQYF TGTGCCAGCAGGTTCCCCGGGCAGGGGACTTCCTACGAGCAGTACTTC . TRBJ2-7 TRBV28 .
CSAAAGMAYEQYF TGCAGTGCCGCCGCGGGGATGGCCTACGAGCAGTACTTC few TRBJ2-7 TRBV20-1 .
CASSLLGQGLGNEQFF TGCGCCAGCAGCTTGCTGGGACAGGGGCTGGGCAATGAGCAGTTCTTC . TRBJ2-1 TRBV5-1 TRBD1
CATSRGTWASTDTQYF TGTGCCACCAGCAGAGGGACCTGGGCCAGCACAGATACGCAGTATTTT few TRBJ2-3 TRBV15 .
CASSYVSGTSDNEQFF TGTGCCAGCAGCTACGTCTCGGGGACTAGCGACAATGAGCAGTTCTTC . TRBJ2-1 TRBV6-2/TRBV6-3 TRBD2
CASSQTGTQLGATQYF TGTGCCAGCAGTCAAACCGGGACACAGCTTGGGGCTACGCAGTATTTT . TRBJ2-3 TRBV27 .
CASSQEGQGLYEQYF TGTGCCAGCAGCCAAGAGGGACAGGGGCTATACGAGCAGTACTTC . TRBJ2-7 TRBV4-2 TRBD1
CASKQDQSSYEQYF TGTGCCAGCAAACAGGATCAGTCCTCCTACGAGCAGTACTTC few TRBJ2-7 TRBV2 .
CATSRDVGSAGTGYTF TGTGCCACCAGCAGAGATGTGGGTTCGGCGGGAACTGGCTACACCTTC many TRBJ1-2 TRBV15 .
CASSSLDSKLFF TGTGCCAGCAGCTCCCTGGATTCGAAACTGTTTTTT few TRBJ1-4 TRBV9 .
CASRHRRGNYGYTF TGTGCCAGCAGACACAGGAGGGGGAACTATGGCTACACCTTC . TRBJ1-2 TRBV6-2/TRBV6-3 .
CASRLWDGDYEQYF TGTGCCAGCAGACTCTGGGACGGAGACTACGAGCAGTACTTC few TRBJ2-7 TRBV12-3/TRBV12-4 .
CASSPRQAPYNEQFF TGTGCCAGCAGCCCTAGACAGGCTCCCTACAATGAGCAGTTCTTC . TRBJ2-1 TRBV7-2 .
CASSVAGTQTNEQYF TGTGCCAGCAGCGTGGCCGGGACTCAAACGAACGAGCAGTACTTC few TRBJ2-7 TRBV9 .